This T cell receptor beta chain was documented in a study of T cell responses to AZD1222 COVID-19 vaccine. Regarding this clone: The antigen is undetermined.

CDR1 and CDR2 (germline): SGHRS, YFSETQ. This CDR3 comprises 14 residues. V gave up 4 bases and J gave up 1 base; unmatched junction bases: 4. Clones were sequenced by immunoSEQ multiplex PCR, and TCRdb holds only the in-frame ones, with some missing. Among 100,000 to 150,000 clones listed, 70% to 90% were seen once. Findings of the study overall: Clonal diversity was possibly underestimated; the donors were predominantly white British and more often female. Among AZD1222 vaccinees, only 5 to 7 were seropositive at baseline. Increases in Spike-specific TCR breadth and depth were seen after two AZD1222 doses. The peak T cell response came first, and repertoires were sampled only after it.

Specimen: peripheral blood, collected on day 0 of AZD1222 vaccination. The sequence came from an adult in good health. The chain carries TRBV5-1 and TRBJ1-1, with 7 bases identical to TRBD1. The CDR3 sequence is CASSLPGGNTEAFF. In DNA form, the CDR3 reads TGCGCCAGCAGCCTCCCAGGGGGGAACACTGAAGCTTTCTTT.